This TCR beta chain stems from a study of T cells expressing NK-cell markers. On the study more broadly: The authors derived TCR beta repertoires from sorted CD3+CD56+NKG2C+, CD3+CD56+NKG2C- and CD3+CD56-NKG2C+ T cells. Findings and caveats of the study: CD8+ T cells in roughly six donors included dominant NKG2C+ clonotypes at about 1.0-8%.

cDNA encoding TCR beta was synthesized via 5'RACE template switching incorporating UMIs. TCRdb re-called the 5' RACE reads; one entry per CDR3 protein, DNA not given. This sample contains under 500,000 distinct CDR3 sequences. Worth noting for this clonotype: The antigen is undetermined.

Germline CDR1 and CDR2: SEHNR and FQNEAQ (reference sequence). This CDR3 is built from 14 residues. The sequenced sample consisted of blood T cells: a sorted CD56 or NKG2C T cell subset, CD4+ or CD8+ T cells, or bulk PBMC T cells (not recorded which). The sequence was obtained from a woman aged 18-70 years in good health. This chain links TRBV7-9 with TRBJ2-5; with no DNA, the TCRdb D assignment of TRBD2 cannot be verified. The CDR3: CASSPRSPQETQYF.